The clone carrying this T cell receptor beta chain has more than one count but fewer than ten. Its antigen is as yet unknown. These data are taken from a study of molecular identifiers for immune sequencing clone quantification. Study outcomes and limitations: Highly expanded clone sizes could be underestimated by identical TCR molecules sharing a barcode. Jurkat TCR RNA spiked in from one cell reportedly remained identifiable amid about a million naive cells.

Germline CDR1 is LNHDA and CDR2 is SQIVND (reference sequence). V was cut by 5 bases and J by 2 bases, with 10 bases left in between. The CDR3 has 14 amino acids. Naive CD8 sequencing libraries were generated from approximately 20,000 to 1,000,000 sorted cells, with 10%, 30% or 50% RNA as input. Methods described previously, with TCR primers listed, were used for bulk TCR libraries. MiXCR, applied by TCRdb to the PCR reads, yields one record per CDR3 protein. The data hold about 640,000 distinct CDR3 sequences, with nearly 20% observed a single time. The TCR originated in a human donor in good health. Some libraries in this study had Jurkat cell RNA spiked in. The sequenced material came from naive CD8+ T cells from blood, with Jurkat cell RNA spiked in. Subset described: FACS-sorted CD8+CD4-CCR7+CD45RA+ naive T cells. This rearrangement joins TRBV19 to TRBJ1-5; D unclear. DNA for the CDR3: TGTGCCAGTAGTGAAAGGACGGGCAATCAGCCCCAGCATTTT. Its protein product is CASSERTGNQPQHF.